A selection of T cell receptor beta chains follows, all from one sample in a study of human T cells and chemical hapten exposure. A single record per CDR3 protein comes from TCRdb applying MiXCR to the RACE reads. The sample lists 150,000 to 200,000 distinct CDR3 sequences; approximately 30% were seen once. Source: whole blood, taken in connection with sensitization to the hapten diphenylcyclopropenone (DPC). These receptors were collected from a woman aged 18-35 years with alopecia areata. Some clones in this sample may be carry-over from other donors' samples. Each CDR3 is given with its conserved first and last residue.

CASNEQYEQYF TRBJ2-7 TRBV25-1
CASSPIPGLAGDQETQYF TRBJ2-5 TRBV6-5
CATSAYGDPGDTIYF TRBJ1-3 TRBV24-1
CASRDGTGRQPQHF TRBJ1-5 TRBV2
CASSLGLTTGELFF TRBJ2-2 TRBV4-3
CASRPGPGSYEQYF TRBJ2-7 TRBV12-3/TRBV12-4
CASNPRAGAGNTIYF TRBJ1-3 TRBV2
CASSLEVGRIYNEQFF TRBJ2-1 TRBV5-6
CASSLVSLVLTDTQYF TRBJ2-3 TRBV5-1
CASSQDRGRETQYF TRBJ2-5 TRBV4-2
CASSLVHSQGHSPLHF TRBJ1-6 TRBV7-9
CSASFTSGNSYEQYF TRBJ2-7 TRBV20-1
CASSHPGPSSYNEQFF TRBJ2-1 TRBV14
CASSVGGTGGYEKLFF TRBJ1-4 TRBV9
CASSQTGELFF TRBJ2-2 TRBV12-3/TRBV12-4
CASSLEPGRKETQYF TRBJ2-5 TRBV7-2
CAISDGWEKLFF TRBJ1-4 TRBV10-3
CSARGNWAQPQHF TRBJ1-5 TRBV20-1
CASSLAGAAGTDTQYF TRBJ2-3 TRBV5-1
CASSLESGGGEAFF TRBJ1-1 TRBV7-9
CASSQTEGEFYGYTF TRBJ1-2 TRBV4-1
CSVARSYGYTF TRBJ1-2 TRBV29-1
CASSLGRANEKLFF TRBJ1-4 TRBV4-2
CASSPRQLDRSSPLHF TRBJ1-6 TRBV7-2
CASSEASLAGGRELFF TRBJ2-2 TRBV2
CASSQEGGPLIGQFF TRBJ2-1 TRBV4-2
CASSAVGPPYEQYF TRBJ2-7 TRBV5-5
CASSVEGYGYTF TRBJ1-2 TRBV9
CAISETAAEAFF TRBJ1-1 TRBV10-3
CASSLRLTGSETQYF TRBJ2-5 TRBV7-2
CASSHGLAVLSSYEQYF TRBJ2-7 TRBV7-8